The sample holds a few counts of the clone carrying this T cell receptor (beta chain). The antigen is unknown. Per germline, CDR1 SGHRS and CDR2 YFSETQ. With 2 bases clipped from V and 3 bases from J, the junction kept 5 bases outside the gene matches. This CDR3 has 16 amino acids. This sample is drawn from a study of beta chain features in type 1 diabetes. General study results and limits: Whether HLA type influences TCRB rearrangement remained unresolved here. Among all four CD4+ subsets, Type 1 diabetes patients had TCRB CDR3s that were moderately but significantly shorter. VDJ junctions from patients with type 1 diabetes contained fewer insertions and more deletions.

Since all of the isolated RNA was reverse transcribed, expressed TCRB transcripts were what got sequenced. Profiling relied on immunoSEQ multiplex PCR, and the TCRdb table lists in-frame clones only, not all of them. Of 200,000 to 250,000 clones in the sample, about 10% were seen once. This chain joins TRBV5-1 and TRBJ2-1, with 10 bases lining up with TRBD2. The TCR comes from a woman aged 18 to 35 in good health. The material sequenced was naive CD4+ T cells from blood. The CDR3 protein is CASSFLAGAGYNEQFF. CDR3 DNA sequence: TGCGCCAGCAGCTTTCTAGCGGGAGCTGGCTACAATGAGCAGTTCTTC. Full variable domain (missing parts from reference TRBV5-1 and TRBJ2-1): KAGVTQTPRYLIKTRGQQVTLSCSPISGHRSVSWYQQTPGQGLQFLFEYFSETQRNKGNFPGRFSGRQFSNSRSEMNVSTLELGDSALYLCASSFLAGAGYNEQFFGPGTRLTVL.